These 27 T cell receptor beta chains share one sample of origin, sequenced in a study of shared clonotypes between healthy human individuals. Some clones are missing from TCRdb's copy, which holds only in-frame ones; the method was immunoSEQ multiplex PCR. The sample lists 2,500,000 or so clones, about 90% occurring once. The material sequenced was naive CD4+ T cells from PBMCs. Subset denoted: CD45RA+ positively selected. The receptors originated from a man in his late teens or twenties in good health. Some clones in this sample may be carry-over from other donors' samples.

The chain combines TRBV28 with TRBJ2-7; TRBD1 matches 7 bases. Germline CDR1 MDHEN, CDR2 SYDVKM. This CDR3 contains 12 residues. After removal of 7 bases from V and 9 bases from J, the junction contained 9 bases not matched to a gene. CDR3 DNA: TGTGCCAGCACCAAACGACAGGGAAGGCAGTACTTC. It translates to CASTKRQGRQYF.

About this clone itself: Additional DNA sequences in this sample encode the identical CDR3. The V gene is TRBV2, the J gene TRBJ1-1; TRBD1 matches 7 bases. The CDR3 extends over 14 amino acids. V was pared by 6 bases and J by 2 bases, with 6 bases of the junction left unmatched. The germline V gene encodes CDR1 SNHLY and CDR2 FYNNEI. The CDR3 here is CASSRDRVNTEAFF. As DNA, the CDR3 is TGTGCCAGCAGCCGCGACAGGGTAAACACTGAAGCTTTCTTT.

The chain couples TRBV5-1 to TRBJ1-4; 11 bases map to TRBD1. Germline-derived CDR1 and CDR2 are SGHRS and YFSETQ. CDR3 length: 16 amino acids. V gave up 4 bases and J gave up 2 bases; unmatched junction bases: 4. The CDR3 coding sequence is TGCGCCAGCAGCCTTGGGACAGGGGGGACTAATGAAAAACTGTTTTTT. This gives the protein CASSLGTGGTNEKLFF.

The gene calls are TRBV28 and TRBJ2-3; TRBD2 matches 10 bases. After removal of 8 bases from V and 3 bases from J, the junction contained 8 bases not matched to a gene. Germline-derived CDR1 and CDR2 are MDHEN and SYDVKM. This CDR3 region has 15 residues. The chain's CDR3 is CASRPGLAVTDTQYF. The CDR3 DNA is TGTGCCAGCCGTCCCGGACTAGCGGTGACAGATACGCAGTATTTT.

The chain is built from TRBV5-1 and TRBJ1-6, with 7 positions matching TRBD1. Losses at the gene ends were 3 bases for V and 7 bases for J; bases not matched to a gene: 7. This CDR3 region has 15 residues. Germline V gives CDR1 SGHRS, CDR2 YFSETQ. The CDR3 DNA sequence: TGCGCCAGCAGCTCATCCGGGACAGAAAATTCACCCCTCCACTTT. This codes for CASSSSGTENSPLHF.

The CDR3: CASSRRQGDNEQFF. DNA of the CDR3: TGTGCCAGCAGCCGCCGACAGGGGGACAATGAGCAGTTCTTC. The V and J genes are TRBV27 and TRBJ2-1; 9 nucleotides align to TRBD1. The length of the CDR3 is 14 residues. The junction had 5 bases not matched to a gene; V was cut back by 6 bases and J by 5 bases. The germline V gene encodes CDR1 MNHEY and CDR2 SMNVEV (reference sequence).

The rearrangement links TRBV7-7 to TRBJ2-2; no firm D call. Germline loops: CDR1 SSHAT, CDR2 FNYEAQ (reference sequence). V was shortened by 1 base and J by 6 bases, with 9 bases between the two germline ends. The CDR3 runs to 14 residues. CDR3 DNA sequence: TGTGCCAGCAGCTTAGGGGCAGAATCCGGGGAGCTGTTTTTT. It codes for CASSLGAESGELFF.

This chain uses TRBV2 with TRBJ2-7; D ambiguous. The CDR3 extends over 16 amino acids. CDR1 and CDR2 from the germline V gene are SNHLY and FYNNEI. V shed 0 bases and J shed 0 bases, with 12 bases lying between them. DNA for the CDR3: TGTGCCAGCAGTGAAGCGCCCCCGCCCCGCTCCTACGAGCAGTACTTC. Translated, it gives CASSEAPPPRSYEQYF.

The V call is TRBV7-8, the J call TRBJ2-7; the D is unclear. The germline V and J ends were trimmed by 1 base and 1 base, with 8 bases remaining between them. There are 14 residues in the CDR3. Per the germline V gene, CDR1 is SGHVS and CDR2 is FQNEAQ. The CDR3, as DNA: TGTGCCAGCAGCTTAGAGGTCGGTTCCTACGAGCAGTACTTC. Its translation is CASSLEVGSYEQYF.

The chain couples TRBV30 to TRBJ1-6, with 7 bases identical to TRBD1. Trimming cost V 3 bases and J 8 bases; bases outside gene matches: 10. Germline V gene data show CDR1 as GTSNPN and CDR2 as SVGIG (reference sequence). This CDR3 has 15 residues. The chain's CDR3 is CAWRVPGTVDSPLHF. In DNA form, the CDR3 reads TGTGCCTGGAGGGTACCCGGGACAGTGGATTCACCCCTCCACTTT.

Written as DNA, the CDR3 is TGTGCCAGCTCACCGGACAGGGGTGATCAGCCCCAGCATTTT. Translated: CASSPDRGDQPQHF. The rearrangement joins TRBV18 to TRBJ1-5; 9 positions match TRBD1. Germline CDR1 KGHSH, CDR2 LQKENI. Unmatched junction bases numbered 2, after V lost 3 bases and J lost 5 bases. CDR3 length: 14 residues. The variable domain in full, completed from reference TRBV18 and TRBJ1-5, reads NAGVMQNPRHLVRRRGQEARLRCSPMKGHSHVYWYRQLPEEGLKFMVYLQKENIIDESGMPKERFSAEFPKEGPSILRIQQVVRGDSAAYFCASSPDRGDQPQHFGDGTRLSIL.

The chain carries TRBV6-1 and TRBJ1-4; D is undetermined. The germline V gene encodes CDR1 MNHNS and CDR2 SASEGT. V lost 8 bases, J lost 5 bases, and 12 bases lay in between. This CDR3 comprises 13 residues. CDR3 region: CASATHQNEKLFF. CDR3 coding DNA: TGTGCCAGCGCCACGCATCAAAATGAAAAACTGTTTTTT.

The sample holds one count of this clone. CDR3 residues: CASSARQGVTDTQYF. The CDR3 region has the DNA TGTGCCAGCAGTGCCCGACAGGGGGTCACAGATACGCAGTATTTT. This chain connects TRBV2 to TRBJ2-3; 9 bases align to TRBD1. Trimming took 4 bases from V and 2 from J; bases not matched to a gene: 4. The CDR3 is 15 residues long. Germline-derived CDR1 and CDR2 are SNHLY and FYNNEI.

As regards this clone: This sample also contains other DNA sequences that code for the same CDR3. V gene TRBV28 combines with J gene TRBJ2-7; 8 bases fit TRBD1. V was pared by 4 bases and J by 0 bases, with 5 bases of the junction left unmatched. From germline, CDR1 is MDHEN and CDR2 SYDVKM. The CDR3 is made up of 15 amino acids. The CDR3 bases are TGTGCCAGCAGTTCGCAGGGGGCTGGCTCCTACGAGCAGTACTTC. Translated: CASSSQGAGSYEQYF.

The V gene is TRBV25-1, the J gene TRBJ2-7; 8 positions match TRBD2. The CDR3 length is 15 residues. The V and J ends lost 5 bases and 4 bases, in that order; junction bases with no gene match: 10. The germline V gene has CDR1 MGHDK and CDR2 SYGVNS. In DNA form, the CDR3 reads TGTGCCAGCAGTTCTATAAGCGGGAGTGGGTACGAGCAGTACTTC. Residues: CASSSISGSGYEQYF.

A remark on this clone: Other DNA sequences in this specimen translate into the identical CDR3. This sequence joins TRBV11-3 and TRBJ2-1; no reliable D call. The CDR3 length is 13 residues. V lost 1 base and J 2 bases, leaving 3 bases between the germline ends. Per the germline V gene, CDR1 is SGHNT and CDR2 is YENEEA. Written as DNA, the CDR3 is TGTGCCAGCAGCTTAGGTGCCTACAATGAGCAGTTCTTC. Translation gives CASSLGAYNEQFF.

The V gene is TRBV10-3, the J gene TRBJ2-5, with TRBD1 as a possible D gene (5 bases). The V gene's germline CDR1 is ENHRY and CDR2 SYGVKD. Trimming removed 3 bases at V and 3 bases at J, with 17 bases between. The CDR3 runs to 16 residues. DNA for the CDR3: TGTGCCATCAGTGAAACTCTGGGCAGGGTCGAAGAGACCCAGTACTTC. Translating it yields CAISETLGRVEETQYF.

The chain links TRBV25-1 to TRBJ1-2; no reliable D call. The CDR3 runs 13 residues. V shed 4 bases and J shed 8 bases, with 14 bases lying between them. Germline V gene sequence: CDR1 MGHDK, CDR2 SYGVNS. The CDR3 DNA reads TGTGCCAGCAGTGCCCGGAGGGATGCCGGCTACACCTTC. It specifies CASSARRDAGYTF.

The chain recombines TRBV5-1 with TRBJ2-1, with 10 positions matching TRBD2. CDR3 length: 14 residues. Per the germline V gene, CDR1 is SGHRS and CDR2 is YFSETQ. V shed 9 bases, J shed 5 bases, and the junction held 8 bases outside the gene matches. The CDR3 bases are TGCGCCACGTCTAGCGGGAGCAATAACAATGAGCAGTTCTTC. Residues: CATSSGSNNNEQFF.

The chain has TRBV7-9 and TRBJ2-7; 10 bases are shared with TRBD2. Germline CDR1 and CDR2: SEHNR and FQNEAQ (reference sequence). V was pared by 6 bases and J by 4 bases, with 9 bases of the junction left unmatched. The CDR3 loop spans 15 amino acids. The CDR3 protein is CASRIAGTSDYEQYF. The CDR3 DNA follows: TGTGCCAGCAGAATCGCCGGGACTAGCGATTACGAGCAGTACTTC.

As to this clone: This same CDR3 is encoded by further DNA sequences in the sample. The V call is TRBV5-1, the J call TRBJ1-1; D call uncertain. The CDR3 has 13 residues. V lost 5 bases and J lost 1, with 9 bases in between. Per germline, CDR1 SGHRS and CDR2 YFSETQ. As DNA, the CDR3 is TGCGCCAGCAGTTCTGGTTCGAACACTGAAGCTTTCTTT. Protein sequence: CASSSGSNTEAFF.

To note about this clone: In the same sample, other DNA sequences code for this CDR3. The chain couples TRBV6-5 to TRBJ2-7; 11 bases fit TRBD2. The V gene's germline CDR1 is MNHEY and CDR2 SVGAGI. J lost 4 bases, V lost 0 bases, and 2 bases had no gene match. The CDR3 has 15 amino acids. This chain's CDR3 is CASSYSLAGVYEQYF. The DNA of the CDR3 is TGTGCCAGCAGTTACTCACTAGCGGGAGTGTACGAGCAGTACTTC.

This chain joins TRBV29-1 and TRBJ1-2, with TRBD1 matching over 7 bases. Germline V gene lookup returns CDR1 SQVTM and CDR2 ANQGSEA. The CDR3 has 15 amino acids. Germline trimming cut 3 bases from V and 6 bases from J; bases unmatched to any gene: 13. The CDR3: CSVDRGKRGHNGYTF. The CDR3 DNA sequence: TGCAGCGTTGACCGCGGGAAAAGGGGGCATAATGGCTACACCTTC.

J is TRBJ1-2 and V is TRBV2; TRBD1 matches 7 bases. The germline V gene encodes CDR1 SNHLY and CDR2 FYNNEI. The CDR3 spans 15 residues. Trimming removed 6 bases from V and 4 bases from J; junction bases left unmatched: 11. The CDR3 is CASSEGQPLIYGYTF. CDR3 bases: TGTGCCAGCAGCGAGGGACAGCCCCTCATCTATGGCTACACCTTC.

This chain uses TRBV7-9 with TRBJ1-3; D possibly corresponds to TRBD1 (6 bases). The CDR3 is 16 residues long. The V end was cut by 4 bases, the J end by 0 bases, with 13 bases between. The germline gives CDR1 SEHNR, CDR2 FQNEAQ (reference sequence). CDR3 DNA: TGTGCCAGCAGCTCCCGGGGGGCGAGCTCTGGAAACACCATATATTTT. It yields the protein CASSSRGASSGNTIYF.

The rearrangement links TRBV30 to TRBJ1-2; 10 nucleotides match TRBD1. This CDR3 has 15 amino acids. The germline CDR1 and CDR2 sequences are GTSNPN and SVGIG (reference sequence). The J segment lost 6 bases and the V segment lost 0 bases, leaving 7 bases of the junction unmatched. The chain's CDR3 is CAWSVGTGEADGYTF. The CDR3 coding sequence is TGTGCCTGGAGTGTAGGGACAGGGGAGGCGGATGGCTACACCTTC.

CDR3 sequence reads: CASSLSRELARDEQFF. CDR3 nucleotides: TGCGCCAGCTCCTTGTCACGGGAGTTAGCGAGGGATGAGCAGTTCTTC. The chain uses TRBV4-1 and TRBJ2-1, with a possible D match to TRBD2 (6 bases). The CDR3 sequence is 16 residues long. Trimming took 8 bases from V and 8 from J, leaving 25 bases between them. Germline values: CDR1 MGHRA, CDR2 YSYEKL.